This TCR beta chain was identified during a study of T cell responses to AZD1222 COVID-19 vaccine. Study results and caveats: Only a handful of individuals given AZD1222 were seropositive at baseline. Vaccine-related CD4 TCRs covered spike, predominating at 160-218 and 743-854. The donors showed a predominance of white British ancestry and of females, with possible underestimation of clonal diversity. Once two AZD1222 doses were given, Spike-specific TCR breadth and depth went up.

Note on this clone: Its antigen is unknown.

Germline CDR1 SGHNT, CDR2 YYREEE (reference sequence). V was cut by 5 bases and J by 5 bases, with 14 bases left in between. The CDR3 totals 14 residues. This table comes from immunoSEQ multiplex PCR, and its TCRdb copy is limited to in-frame clones, with some not included. The sample lists some 50,000 clones; roughly 90% were seen once. Sequencing was performed on peripheral blood, taken 28 days after the second AZD1222 dose. The J gene is TRBJ2-1, the V gene TRBV5-4; possible D gene TRBD2, 6 bases. This TCR derives from an adult who received the AZD1222 COVID-19 vaccine. The chain's CDR3 is CASSIGGTDNEQFF. The CDR3 coding sequence is TGTGCCAGCAGTATCGGCGGGACCGACAATGAGCAGTTCTTC.